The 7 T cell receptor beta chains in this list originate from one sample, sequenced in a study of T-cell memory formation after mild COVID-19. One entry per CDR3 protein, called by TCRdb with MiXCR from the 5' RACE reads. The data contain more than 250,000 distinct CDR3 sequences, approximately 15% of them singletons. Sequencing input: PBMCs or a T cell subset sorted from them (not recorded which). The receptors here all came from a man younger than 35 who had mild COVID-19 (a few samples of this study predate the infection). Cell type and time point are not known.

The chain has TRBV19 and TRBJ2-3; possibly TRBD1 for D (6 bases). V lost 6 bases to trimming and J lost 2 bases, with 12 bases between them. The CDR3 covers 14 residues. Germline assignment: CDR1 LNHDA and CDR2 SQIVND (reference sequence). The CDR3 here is CASRTPGDTDTQYF. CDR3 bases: TGTGCCAGTAGAACTCCAGGGGACACAGATACGCAGTATTTT.

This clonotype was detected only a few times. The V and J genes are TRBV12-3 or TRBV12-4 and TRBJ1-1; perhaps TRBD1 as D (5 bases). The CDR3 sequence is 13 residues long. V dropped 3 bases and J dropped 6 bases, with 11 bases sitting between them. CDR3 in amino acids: CASSLTGEPEAFF. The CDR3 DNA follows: TGTGCCAGCAGTTTGACGGGGGAGCCTGAAGCTTTCTTT.

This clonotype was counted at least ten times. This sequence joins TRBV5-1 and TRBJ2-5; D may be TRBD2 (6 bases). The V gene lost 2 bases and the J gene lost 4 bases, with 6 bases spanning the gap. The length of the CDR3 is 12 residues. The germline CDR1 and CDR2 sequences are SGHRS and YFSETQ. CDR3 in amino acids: CASSFGGETQYF. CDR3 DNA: TGCGCCAGCAGCTTCGGGGGAGAGACCCAGTACTTC.

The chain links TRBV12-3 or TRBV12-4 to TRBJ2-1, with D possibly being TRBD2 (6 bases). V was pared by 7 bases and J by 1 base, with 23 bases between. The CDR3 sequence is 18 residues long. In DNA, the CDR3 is TGTGCCAGCACCCGATCCAGCGCGGGGCTCAGATCCTACAATGAGCAGTTCTTC. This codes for CASTRSSAGLRSYNEQFF.

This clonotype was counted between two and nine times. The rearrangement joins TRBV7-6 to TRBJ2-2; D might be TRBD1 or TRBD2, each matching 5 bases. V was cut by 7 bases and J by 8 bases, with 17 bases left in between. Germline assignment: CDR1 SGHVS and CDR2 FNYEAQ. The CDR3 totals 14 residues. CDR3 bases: TGTGCCAGCACCTCGGGACCAAACGGGGGGGAGCTGTTTTTT. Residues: CASTSGPNGGELFF.

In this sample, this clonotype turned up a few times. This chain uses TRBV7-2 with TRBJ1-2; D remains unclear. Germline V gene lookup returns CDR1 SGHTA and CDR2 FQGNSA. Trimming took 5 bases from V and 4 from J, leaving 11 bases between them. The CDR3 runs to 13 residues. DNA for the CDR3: TGTGCCAGCAGCGCGGACGGATTCTATGGCTACACCTTC. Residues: CASSADGFYGYTF.

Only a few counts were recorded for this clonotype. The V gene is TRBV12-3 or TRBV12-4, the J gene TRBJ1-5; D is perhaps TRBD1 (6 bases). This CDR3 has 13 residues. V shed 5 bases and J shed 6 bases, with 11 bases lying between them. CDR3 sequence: CASSGGSGQPQHF. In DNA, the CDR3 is TGTGCCAGCAGTGGGGGCAGCGGTCAGCCCCAGCATTTT.